This T cell receptor beta chain was found in a study of cytomegalovirus exposure and HLA in healthy donors. At the level of the study: An analysis done earlier identified fewer than 140 million unique TCR beta sequences from 190 million or so T cells. Early on, a data release was issued that held roughly 84 million unique TCRs from HLA-typed donors. Findings and limits, study-wide: Reports credit the classifier with highly specific, highly sensitive diagnosis of cytomegalovirus status. A link between a missense DCLRE1C variant and TCR beta V- and J-gene trimming emerged from a later analysis.

It was with 60 Vbeta and 13 Jbeta primers that the PCR ran. The method was immunoSEQ multiplex PCR; TCRdb's version includes in-frame clones alone and lacks a portion of them. The sample has under 200,000 clones; more than 70% are singletons. V was pared by 1 base and J by 3 bases, with 6 bases of the junction left unmatched. CDR3 length equals 17 residues. The germline V gene encodes CDR1 LGHNA and CDR2 YNFKEQ. With regard to this clone: The antigen remains unidentified.

The material sequenced was PBMCs. This receptor was obtained from a woman aged 40 to 50 in good health and CMV-seropositive. This chain joins TRBV4-2 and TRBJ2-7; 13 positions match TRBD2. The chain's CDR3 is CASSQGTSGSGGYEQYF. The CDR3 nucleotides are TGTGCCAGCAGCCAAGGGACTAGCGGGAGCGGGGGCTACGAGCAGTACTTC.